This TCR beta chain comes out of a study of molecular identifiers for immune sequencing clone quantification. Study-level results: Spiked Jurkat TCR RNA equal to one cell could reportedly be picked out among some 1 million naive cells. Highly expanded clone sizes could be underestimated through barcode sharing by identical TCR molecules.

Notes on this clonotype: Its target is not known.

As previously described, bulk TCR libraries were made using listed TCR primers. MiXCR, applied by TCRdb to the PCR reads, yields one record per CDR3 protein. Of 460,000 or so distinct CDR3 sequences in the sample, around 23% were seen once. Every naive CD8 library was made from between 20,000 and 1,000,000 sorted cells with 10%, 30% or 50% RNA. The CDR3 sequence is 14 residues long. V lost 3 bases and J lost 6, with 11 bases in between. Germline V lookup: CDR1 LNHDA, CDR2 SQIVND (reference sequence). Sequencing used naive CD8+ T cells from blood, with Jurkat cell RNA spiked in. Subset noted: FACS-sorted CD8+CD4-CCR7+CD45RA+ naive T cells. The receptor was isolated from a human donor in good health. Some libraries in this study had Jurkat cell RNA spiked in. The rearrangement links TRBV19 to TRBJ2-2; D remains unclear. DNA for the CDR3: TGTGCCAGTAGTATGGTAGTGTCCGCCGGGGAGCTGTTTTTT. Its translation is CASSMVVSAGELFF.